This T cell receptor beta chain was obtained from a study of cytomegalovirus exposure and HLA in healthy donors. The overall study: Of some 400 genotyped donors, around 84% clustered with self-reported Caucasian donors. Whole-study findings and limits: Earlier analysis yielded a pattern in which most TCR beta V segments were productive about 90% or about 30% of the time.

At the time of sampling, donors were nominally healthy, though unrecorded immune exposures were likely. The V gene's germline CDR1 is MGHRA and CDR2 YSYEKL. With 1 base removed from V and 3 bases from J, the gap between germline ends came to 22 bases. The CDR3 has 19 amino acids. In regard to this clone: The antigen remains unidentified.

13 Jbeta primers and 60 Vbeta primers were used for the PCR. This table comes from immunoSEQ multiplex PCR, and its TCRdb copy is limited to in-frame clones, with some not included. The repertoire holds 110,000 or so clones, with less than 80% as singletons. The chain has TRBV4-1 and TRBJ1-5; a weak D match, TRBD1 (5 bases). The sequenced sample was PBMCs. This clonotype was sampled from a woman aged 40 to 50 in good health and CMV-seropositive. CDR3 nucleotides: TGCGCCAGCAGCCAAGGCCAGGCATTTCCGGGGGACTACAATCAGCCCCAGCATTTT. Protein: CASSQGQAFPGDYNQPQHF.